A single sample is the source of the 2 T cell receptor beta chains below, sequenced in a study of T-cell memory formation after mild COVID-19. TCRdb re-called the 5' RACE reads through MiXCR, storing one row per CDR3 protein. The data show 150,000 to 200,000 distinct CDR3 sequences, 30% to 35% seen once. The specimen was PBMCs or a T cell subset sorted from them (not recorded which). The receptors derive from an adult woman who had mild COVID-19 (a few samples of this study predate the infection). Cell type and time point are not known.

This clonotype was observed a few times. The V gene is TRBV12-3 or TRBV12-4, the J gene TRBJ1-6; D ambiguous. The length of the CDR3 is 11 residues. Trimming cost V 6 bases and J 7 bases, with 4 bases left between them. The CDR3 region is CASSANSPLHF. CDR3 nucleotide sequence: TGTGCCAGCAGCGCGAATTCACCCCTCCACTTT.

The V gene is TRBV12-3 or TRBV12-4, the J gene TRBJ2-1; D remains unclear. Trimming shortened V by 5 bases and J by 4 bases, and 18 bases separated the two germline ends. The CDR3 contains 16 residues. CDR3 DNA: TGTGCCAGCAGTACAGTGAGAAGAGGAGCTTACAATGAGCAGTTCTTC. Protein sequence: CASSTVRRGAYNEQFF.